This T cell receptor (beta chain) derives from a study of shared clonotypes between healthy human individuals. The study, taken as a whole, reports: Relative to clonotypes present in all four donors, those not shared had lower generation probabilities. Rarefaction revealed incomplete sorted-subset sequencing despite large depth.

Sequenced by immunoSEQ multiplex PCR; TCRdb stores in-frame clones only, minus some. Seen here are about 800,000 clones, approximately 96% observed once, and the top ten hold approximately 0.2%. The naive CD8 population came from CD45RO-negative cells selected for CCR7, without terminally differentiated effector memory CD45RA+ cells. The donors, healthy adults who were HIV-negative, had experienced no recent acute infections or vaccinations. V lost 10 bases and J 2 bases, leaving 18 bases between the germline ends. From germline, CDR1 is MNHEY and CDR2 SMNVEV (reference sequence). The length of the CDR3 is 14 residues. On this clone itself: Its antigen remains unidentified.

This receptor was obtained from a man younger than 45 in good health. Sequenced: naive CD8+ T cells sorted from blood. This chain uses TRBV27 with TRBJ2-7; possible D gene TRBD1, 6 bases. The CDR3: CATRPLGTPYEQYF. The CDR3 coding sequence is TGTGCCACCAGGCCCTTAGGGACACCCTACGAGCAGTACTTC.